This T cell receptor beta chain was recorded in a study of blood T cell repertoires in COVID-19. At the level of the study: Collection of acute and convalescent COVID-19 samples took place in the United States, Italy and Spain. Sources were T cells, B-cell-depleted T cells, or PBMCs; the material itself was cDNA or gDNA.

CDR1 and CDR2 (germline): SEHNR, FQNEAQ (reference sequence). Trimming left V 1 base short and J 5 bases short, with 11 bases between. The CDR3 is 14 amino acids. As handled by the study authors: Estimation of nucleated cell counts relied on the amplification of reference gene primers. Profiling relied on immunoSEQ multiplex PCR, and the TCRdb table lists in-frame clones only, not all of them. V and J calls and clone size are those listed in that table; D and trimming were worked out from the DNA. The table lists about 240,000 clones, about 81% of them singletons. The sequenced sample consisted of peripheral blood. This receptor was obtained from a woman aged 60 to 75 with active or convalescent COVID-19. The chain combines TRBV7-9 with TRBJ1-2; TRBD1 is a possible D gene (5 bases). DNA for the CDR3: TGTGCCAGCAGCTTAGACGTCAGGGATTATGGCTACACCTTC. This codes for CASSLDVRDYGYTF.